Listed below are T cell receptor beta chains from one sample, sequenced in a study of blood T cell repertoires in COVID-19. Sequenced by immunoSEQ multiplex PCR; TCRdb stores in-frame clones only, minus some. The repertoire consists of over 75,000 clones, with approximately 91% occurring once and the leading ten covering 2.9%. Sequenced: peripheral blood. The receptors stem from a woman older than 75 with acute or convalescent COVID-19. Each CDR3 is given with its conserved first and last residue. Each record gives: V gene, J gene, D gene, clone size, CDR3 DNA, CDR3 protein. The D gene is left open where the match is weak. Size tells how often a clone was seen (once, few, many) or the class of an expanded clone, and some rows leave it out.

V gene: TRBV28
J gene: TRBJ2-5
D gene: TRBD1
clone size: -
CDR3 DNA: TGTGCCAGCAGTTTTACTGCCGGGACAGCCGAACAAGAGACCCAGTACTTC
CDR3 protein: CASSFTAGTAEQETQYF

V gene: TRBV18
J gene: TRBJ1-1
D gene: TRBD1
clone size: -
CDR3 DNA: TGTGCCAGCCACCGGGACAGGGGGAACACTGAAGCTTTCTTT
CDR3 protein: CASHRDRGNTEAFF

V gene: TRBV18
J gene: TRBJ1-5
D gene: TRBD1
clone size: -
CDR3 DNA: TGTGCCAGCTCTCCCGGGACAGGGGGCAATCAGCCCCAGCATTTT
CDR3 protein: CASSPGTGGNQPQHF

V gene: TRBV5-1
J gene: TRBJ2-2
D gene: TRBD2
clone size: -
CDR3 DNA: TGCGCCAGCAGCTCCCAAGGGACTATGAACACCGGGGAGCTGTTTTTT
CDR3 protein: CASSSQGTMNTGELFF

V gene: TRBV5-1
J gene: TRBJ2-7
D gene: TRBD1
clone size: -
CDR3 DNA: TGCGCCAGCCGAATAAATCTTGGGACAGGGGTCGAGCAGTACTTC
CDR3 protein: CASRINLGTGVEQYF

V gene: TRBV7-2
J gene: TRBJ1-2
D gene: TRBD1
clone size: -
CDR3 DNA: TGTGCCAGCAGCCCTGGACAACAGGGGGATGGCTACACCTTC
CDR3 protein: CASSPGQQGDGYTF

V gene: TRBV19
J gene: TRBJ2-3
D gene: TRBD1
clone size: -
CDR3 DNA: TGTGCCAGTAGTACGGGGACAGGGGGCATGTATACGCAGTATTTT
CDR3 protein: CASSTGTGGMYTQYF

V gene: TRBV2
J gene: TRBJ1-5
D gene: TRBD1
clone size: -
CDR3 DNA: TGTGCCAGCAGTGAAAGGACGACAGGGAATCAGCCCCAGCATTTT
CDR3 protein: CASSERTTGNQPQHF

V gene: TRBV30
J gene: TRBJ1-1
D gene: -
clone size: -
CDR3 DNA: TGTGCCTGGAGTCGACAGTTAAACACTGAAGCTTTCTTT
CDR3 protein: CAWSRQLNTEAFF

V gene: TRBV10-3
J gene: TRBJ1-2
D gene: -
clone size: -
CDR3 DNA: TGTGCCATCAGTGCGCAGGGGCAGGAGGGCTACACCTTC
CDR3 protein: CAISAQGQEGYTF

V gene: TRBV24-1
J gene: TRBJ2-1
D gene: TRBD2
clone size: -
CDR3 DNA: TGTGCCACCAGTGATGCCGAGGTTCTAGCGGCAGATGAGCAGTTCTTC
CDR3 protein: CATSDAEVLAADEQFF

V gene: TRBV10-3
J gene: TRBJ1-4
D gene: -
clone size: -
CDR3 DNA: TGTGCCATCAGGGCAGGGTCGGGGGGAACTAATGAAAAACTGTTTTTT
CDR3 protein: CAIRAGSGGTNEKLFF

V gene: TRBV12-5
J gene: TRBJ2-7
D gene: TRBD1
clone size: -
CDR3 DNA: TGTGCTAGTGGTTTGCTCGGGACAGGCTACGAGCAGTACTTC
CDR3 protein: CASGLLGTGYEQYF

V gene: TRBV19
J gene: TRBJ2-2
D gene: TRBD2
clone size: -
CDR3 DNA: TGTGCCAGTAGACGGGACTATCACCTCCCGAACACCGGGGAGCTGTTTTTT
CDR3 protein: CASRRDYHLPNTGELFF

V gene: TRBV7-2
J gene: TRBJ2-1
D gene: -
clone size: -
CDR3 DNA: TGTGCCAGCAGCCCCAGGGGACCAGCTTACAATGAGCAGTTCTTC
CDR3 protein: CASSPRGPAYNEQFF

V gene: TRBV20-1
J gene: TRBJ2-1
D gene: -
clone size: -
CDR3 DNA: TGCAGTGCTAGACCAGGGATTGAGCAGTTCTTC
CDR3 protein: CSARPGIEQFF

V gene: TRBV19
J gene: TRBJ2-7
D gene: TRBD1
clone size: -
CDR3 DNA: TGTGCCAGTAGTACGACAGGGGTAGGGTCCGAGCAGTACTTC
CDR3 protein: CASSTTGVGSEQYF

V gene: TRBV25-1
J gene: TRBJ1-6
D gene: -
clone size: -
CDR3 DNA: TGTGCCAGCAGCCCTTCAACAGGGTTTAATTCACCCCTCCACTTT
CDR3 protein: CASSPSTGFNSPLHF

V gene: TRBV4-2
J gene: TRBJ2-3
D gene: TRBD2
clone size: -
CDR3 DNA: TGTGCCAGCAAGTCCGGCGGGAGTGATGCAGATACGCAGTATTTT
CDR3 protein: CASKSGGSDADTQYF

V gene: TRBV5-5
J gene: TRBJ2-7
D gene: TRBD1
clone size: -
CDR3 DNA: TGTGCCAGCAGCTTCCGGGACAGGGTAACTAGCACCTACGAGCAGTACTTC
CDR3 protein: CASSFRDRVTSTYEQYF

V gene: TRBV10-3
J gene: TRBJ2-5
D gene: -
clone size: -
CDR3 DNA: TGTGCCATCAGTGACCCAGGGCCCCTACGAGAGACCCAGTACTTC
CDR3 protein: CAISDPGPLRETQYF

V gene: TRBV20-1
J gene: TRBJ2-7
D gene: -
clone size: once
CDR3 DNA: TGCAGTGCTAGTGACTTCCCGAGCTCCTACGAGCAGTACTTC
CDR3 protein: CSASDFPSSYEQYF

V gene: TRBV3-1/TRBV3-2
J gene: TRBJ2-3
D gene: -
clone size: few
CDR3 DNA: TGTGCCAGCAGCTCTCAGGAGGTGAGGTATAGCACAGATACGCAGTATTTT
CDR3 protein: CASSSQEVRYSTDTQYF

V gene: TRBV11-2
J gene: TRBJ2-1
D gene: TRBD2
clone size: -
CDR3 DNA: TGTGCCAGCAGTATCAGGTTTAGCGGGAGCTCCTACAATGAGCAGTTCTTC
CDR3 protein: CASSIRFSGSSYNEQFF

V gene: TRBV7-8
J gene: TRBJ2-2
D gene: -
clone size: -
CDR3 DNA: TGTGCCAGCAGCTTTATGCGGAACACCGGGGAGCTGTTTTTT
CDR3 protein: CASSFMRNTGELFF

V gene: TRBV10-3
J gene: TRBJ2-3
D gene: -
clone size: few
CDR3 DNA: TGTGCCATCAGTGAAAAGCGGGATACGCAGTATTTT
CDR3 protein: CAISEKRDTQYF

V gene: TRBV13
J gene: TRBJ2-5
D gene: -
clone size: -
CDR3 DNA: TGTGCCAGCAGCTTAGCGGAGACCCAGTACTTC
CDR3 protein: CASSLAETQYF

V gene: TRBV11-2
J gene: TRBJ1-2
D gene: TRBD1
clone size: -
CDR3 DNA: TGTGCCAGCAGCGCCCGGGACAGGGGTTCTAACTATGGCTACACCTTC
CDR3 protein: CASSARDRGSNYGYTF

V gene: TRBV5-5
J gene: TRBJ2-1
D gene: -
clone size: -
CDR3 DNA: TGTGCCAGCAGCTCTAATCCCAGTTCAGGTGCCAATGAGCAGTTCTTC
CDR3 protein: CASSSNPSSGANEQFF

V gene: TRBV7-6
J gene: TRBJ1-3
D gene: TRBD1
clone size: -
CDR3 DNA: TGTGCCAGCAGCCCTGGGACAGGGGTCGGAAACACCATATATTTT
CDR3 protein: CASSPGTGVGNTIYF

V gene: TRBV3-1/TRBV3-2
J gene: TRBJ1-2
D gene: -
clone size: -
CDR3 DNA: TGTGCCAGCAGCCCTTGGGCGTCTAAGAACGGCTACACCTTC
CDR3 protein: CASSPWASKNGYTF

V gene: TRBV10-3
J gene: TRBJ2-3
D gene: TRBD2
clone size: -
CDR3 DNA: TGTGCCATCAGTGATGGCGGGGGGTTAACAGATACGCAGTATTTT
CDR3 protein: CAISDGGGLTDTQYF

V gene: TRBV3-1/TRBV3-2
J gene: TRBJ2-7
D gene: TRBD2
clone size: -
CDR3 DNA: TGTGCCAGCAGCCACGGGACTAGCGGGACTGTATCCTACGAGCAGTACTTC
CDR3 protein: CASSHGTSGTVSYEQYF

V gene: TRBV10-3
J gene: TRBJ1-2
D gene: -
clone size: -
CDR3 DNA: TGTGCCATCAGTGAGTCCGGAGGGGACTATGGCTACACCTTC
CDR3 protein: CAISESGGDYGYTF

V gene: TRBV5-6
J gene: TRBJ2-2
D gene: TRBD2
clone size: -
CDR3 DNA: TGTGCCAGCAGCTTTCCTACCCTAGCGGGAGTAACCGGGGAGCTGTTTTTT
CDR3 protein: CASSFPTLAGVTGELFF

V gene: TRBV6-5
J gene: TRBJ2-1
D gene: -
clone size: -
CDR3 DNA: TGTGCCAGCAGTAAACTTACCTCCAATGAGCAGTTCTTC
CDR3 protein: CASSKLTSNEQFF

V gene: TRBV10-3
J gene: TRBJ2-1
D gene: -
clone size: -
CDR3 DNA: TGTGCCATCAGTGAGTTAGGGGCGTACAATGAGCAGTTCTTC
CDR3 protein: CAISELGAYNEQFF

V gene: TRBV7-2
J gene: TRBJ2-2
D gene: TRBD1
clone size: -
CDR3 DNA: TGTGCCAGCAGCAGACAGGGCCCGAACACCGGGGAGCTGTTTTTT
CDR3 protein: CASSRQGPNTGELFF

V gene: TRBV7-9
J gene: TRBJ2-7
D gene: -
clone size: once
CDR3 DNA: TGTGCCAGCACAAGAGACTCCTACGAGCAGTACTTC
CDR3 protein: CASTRDSYEQYF

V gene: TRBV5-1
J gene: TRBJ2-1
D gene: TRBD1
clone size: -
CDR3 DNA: TGCGCCAGCAGCCCAGGGGACAGATACAATGAGCAGTTCTTC
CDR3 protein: CASSPGDRYNEQFF

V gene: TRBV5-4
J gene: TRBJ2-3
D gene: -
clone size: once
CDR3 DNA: TGTGCCAGCAGCTCGGACAATTCGGGTGATACGCAGTATTTT
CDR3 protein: CASSSDNSGDTQYF

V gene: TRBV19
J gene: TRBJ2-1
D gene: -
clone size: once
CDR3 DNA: TGTGCCAGTAGTACACTAGTTCGGTACAATGAGCAGTTCTTC
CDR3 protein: CASSTLVRYNEQFF

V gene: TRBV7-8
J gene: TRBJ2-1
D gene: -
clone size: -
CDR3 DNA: TGTGCCAGCAGCCTAGGGCGAGGACAGTTTGAGCAGTTCTTC
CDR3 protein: CASSLGRGQFEQFF

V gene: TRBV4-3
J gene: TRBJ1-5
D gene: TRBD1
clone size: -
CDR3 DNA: TGCGCCAGCAGCCAAGATGTGGGACAGGGGTATCAGCCCCAGCATTTT
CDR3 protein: CASSQDVGQGYQPQHF

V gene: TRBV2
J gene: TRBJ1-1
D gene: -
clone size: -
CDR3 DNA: TGTGCCAGCAGTCAACAGGCTGCGCTGAGAGCTTTCTTT
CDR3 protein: CASSQQAALRAFF

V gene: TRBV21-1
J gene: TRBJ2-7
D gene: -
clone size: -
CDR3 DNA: TGTGCCAGCAGCAAAGTCTGCGACAGGGCTCCCTACGAGCAGTACTTC
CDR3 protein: CASSKVCDRAPYEQYF

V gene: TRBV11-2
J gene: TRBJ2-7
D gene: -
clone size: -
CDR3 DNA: TGTGCCAGCAGCTTGGACACCGGGACTCGGGAGCAGTACTTC
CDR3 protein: CASSLDTGTREQYF

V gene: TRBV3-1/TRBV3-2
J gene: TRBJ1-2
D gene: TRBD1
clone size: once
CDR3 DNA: TGTGCCAGCAGCCAATGGGACAGGGGAAGGGATGGCTACACCTTC
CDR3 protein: CASSQWDRGRDGYTF

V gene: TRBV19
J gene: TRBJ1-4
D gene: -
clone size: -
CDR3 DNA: TGTGCCACTATGCCCCGGGGGAGTGAAAAACTGTTTTTT
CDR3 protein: CATMPRGSEKLFF

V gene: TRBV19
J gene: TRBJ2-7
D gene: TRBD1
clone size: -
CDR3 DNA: TGTGCCAGTAGTATGAGGACAGGGACCTACGAGCAGTACTTC
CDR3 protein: CASSMRTGTYEQYF

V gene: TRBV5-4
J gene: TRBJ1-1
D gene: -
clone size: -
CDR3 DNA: TGTGCCAGCAACCATCAGTGGGAGAATGAAGCTTTCTTT
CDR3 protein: CASNHQWENEAFF

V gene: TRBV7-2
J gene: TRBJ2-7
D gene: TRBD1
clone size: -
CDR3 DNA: TGTGCCAGCAGCTTAGCAGGGGGCTCTACGGGCGAGCAGTACTTC
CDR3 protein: CASSLAGGSTGEQYF

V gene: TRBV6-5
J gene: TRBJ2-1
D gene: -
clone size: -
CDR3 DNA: TGTGCCAGTGAGGACGGGGGAACAGGTGAGCAGTTCTTC
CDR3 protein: CASEDGGTGEQFF

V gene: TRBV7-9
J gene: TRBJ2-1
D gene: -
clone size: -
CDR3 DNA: TGTGCCAGCAGACTTAAACCTAGGGGTGAGCAGTTCTTC
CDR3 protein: CASRLKPRGEQFF

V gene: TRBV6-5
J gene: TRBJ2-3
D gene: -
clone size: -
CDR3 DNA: TGTGCCAGCAGTTACTTGGGGCCCACCACAGATACGCAGTATTTT
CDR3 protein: CASSYLGPTTDTQYF